This T cell receptor beta chain was documented in a study of T cell changes during pregnancy in multiple sclerosis. Only in-frame clones appear in the TCRdb table, and some are missing; sequencing was by immunoSEQ multiplex PCR. Of fewer than 95,000 clones listed, over 85% are singletons. The CDR3 contains 11 residues. Germline loops: CDR1 ENHRY, CDR2 SYGVKD. Trimming removed 10 bases from V and 0 bases from J, with 5 bases in between. This clone was counted once. The sequenced sample was peripheral blood, obtained in the first trimester of pregnancy. The receptor's source is a female donor with multiple sclerosis, enrolled in a pregnancy study. The chain recombines TRBV10-3 with TRBJ2-3; D is unresolved. As DNA, the CDR3 is TGTGCCACCGTCAGCACAGATACGCAGTATTTT. Its translation is CATVSTDTQYF.